These 15 T cell receptor beta chains were all obtained from the same sample, sequenced in a study of blood T cell repertoires in COVID-19. Some clones are missing from TCRdb's copy, which holds only in-frame ones; the method was immunoSEQ multiplex PCR. The table has around 37,000 clones, 70% to 90% seen once. Sequencing input: peripheral blood. Receptor source: a man aged 50 or older with active COVID-19.

This clone was seen a single time. The chain carries TRBV18 and TRBJ1-5; 7 bases fit TRBD1. This CDR3 has 16 residues. The V gene's germline CDR1 is KGHSH and CDR2 LQKENI. V lost 3 bases to trimming and J lost 1 base; unmatched junction nucleotides: 6. As DNA, the CDR3 is TGTGCCAGCTCACCGGGGCAGGGGGGAAGCAATCAGCCCCAGCATTTT. It codes for CASSPGQGGSNQPQHF.

The V and J genes are TRBV16 and TRBJ1-3; unclear D gene. Trimming removed 3 bases at V and 3 bases at J, with 9 bases between. This CDR3 is 14 amino acids long. Germline CDR1 reads KGHSY; CDR2 reads FQNENV. CDR3: CASSHRHSGNTIYF. DNA for the CDR3: TGTGCCAGCAGCCATCGGCACAGTGGAAACACCATATATTTT.

The chain has TRBV6-2 or TRBV6-3 and TRBJ1-5; unclear D gene. Germline loops: CDR1 MNHEY, CDR2 SVGEGT. The CDR3 length is 13 residues. The V gene lost 2 bases and the J gene lost 7 bases, with 9 bases spanning the gap. In DNA, the CDR3 is TGTGCCAGCAGTTACCGGTTGCGCCAGCCCCAGCATTTT. Translated, it gives CASSYRLRQPQHF.

The V gene is TRBV10-3, the J gene TRBJ1-1; 9 nucleotides line up with TRBD1. Germline assignment: CDR1 ENHRY and CDR2 SYGVKD. The length of the CDR3 is 17 residues. V was pared by 6 bases and J by 4 bases, with 15 bases of the junction left unmatched. The CDR3 loop reads CAISGKGDRELRTEAFF. The CDR3 DNA reads as TGTGCCATCAGCGGAAAGGGGGACAGGGAATTGCGCACTGAAGCTTTCTTT.

This clone was observed a single time. The chain employs TRBV27 and TRBJ1-1; no clear D. The CDR3 sequence is 14 residues long. Trimming cost V 3 bases and J 1 base, with 9 bases left between them. Germline lookup yields CDR1 MNHEY and CDR2 SMNVEV (reference sequence). CDR3 sequence: CASSLSAKNTEAFF. DNA for the CDR3: TGTGCCAGCAGTTTGAGTGCAAAGAACACTGAAGCTTTCTTT.

The CDR3: CASSFFTGTGELFF. The CDR3 DNA reads TGTGCCAGCAGTTTCTTTACAGGGACCGGGGAGCTGTTTTTT. The V call is TRBV6-5, the J call TRBJ2-2; a possible D gene is TRBD1 (6 bases). Trimming left V 4 bases short and J 5 bases short, with 11 bases between. Germline assignment: CDR1 MNHEY and CDR2 SVGAGI. The CDR3 length is 14 residues.

The chain joins TRBV19 to TRBJ1-6, with D maybe TRBD1 (5 bases). V lost 6 bases, J lost 2 bases, and 14 bases lay in between. This CDR3 spans 16 amino acids. The germline CDR1 and CDR2 sequences are LNHDA and SQIVND (reference sequence). CDR3 coding DNA: TGTGCCAGTAGGCCAGGGTCGTCACCCTATAATTCACCCCTCCACTTT. Amino acids: CASRPGSSPYNSPLHF.

DNA of the CDR3: TGTGCCAGCAGCTTGATTGGTGGGTCAGGGGGTTTCCAAGAGACCCAGTACTTC. Translation: CASSLIGGSGGFQETQYF. The chain is built from TRBV21-1 and TRBJ2-5; the table's D call of TRBD1 was not tested on the DNA. TRBV21-1 is marked as a pseudogene. The CDR3 is made up of 18 amino acids.

V is TRBV2 and J is TRBJ2-1, with D unresolved. V lost 8 bases, J lost 8 bases, and 10 bases lay in between. This CDR3 contains 11 residues. Germline V gene lookup returns CDR1 SNHLY and CDR2 FYNNEI. The CDR3 here is CASWSAHEQFF. The CDR3 nucleotides read TGTGCCAGCTGGTCCGCGCATGAGCAGTTCTTC.

The chain carries TRBV5-4 and TRBJ2-3, with D perhaps TRBD2 (5 bases). Germline V gene data show CDR1 as SGHNT and CDR2 as YYREEE (reference sequence). V gave up 5 bases and J gave up 0 bases, with 10 bases separating them. The CDR3 sequence is 14 residues long. The CDR3: CASRADISTDTQYF. The CDR3 DNA reads as TGTGCCAGCAGAGCGGATATAAGCACAGATACGCAGTATTTT. The entire variable domain, with the rest obtained from reference TRBV5-4 and TRBJ2-3, is as follows: ETGVTQSPTHLIKTRGQQVTLRCSSQSGHNTVSWYQQALGQGPQFIFQYYREEENGRGNFPPRFSGLQFPNYSSELNVNALELDDSALYLCASRADISTDTQYFGPGTRLTVL.

The V and J genes are TRBV25-1 and TRBJ2-3; 10 bases are shared with TRBD1. The CDR3 consists of 15 residues. Germline V gene data show CDR1 as MGHDK and CDR2 as SYGVNS. Losses at the gene ends were 5 bases for V and 2 bases for J; bases not matched to a gene: 4. The CDR3 DNA reads TGTGCCAGCAGTCAGGGACAGGGGCTCACAGATACGCAGTATTTT. As protein: CASSQGQGLTDTQYF.

The rearrangement links TRBV7-2 to TRBJ2-5; 13 bases fit TRBD2. The CDR3 spans 16 residues. Germline lookup yields CDR1 SGHTA and CDR2 FQGNSA. V dropped 3 bases and J dropped 2; count of bases not matched to a gene: 3. DNA of the CDR3: TGTGCCAGCAGCTTGGCGACTAGCGGGGGGCAAGAGACCCAGTACTTC. Amino acid sequence: CASSLATSGGQETQYF.

This clone has just one count. The genes are TRBV10-3 and TRBJ2-1; 9 bases agree with TRBD2. The germline V gene has CDR1 ENHRY and CDR2 SYGVKD. The trim removed 10 bases at V and 10 bases at J, leaving 17 bases unmatched. This CDR3 has 15 residues. CDR3 nucleotide sequence: TGTGCCACCCGCGATCCTAGCGGGGCCCCTTGGGAGCAGTTCTTC. The encoded protein is CATRDPSGAPWEQFF.

This chain links TRBV10-3 with TRBJ2-3; 7 bases fit TRBD1. CDR1 ENHRY and CDR2 SYGVKD come from the germline V gene. V lost 5 bases, J lost 1 base, and 6 bases stayed unmatched. CDR3 length: 15 residues. DNA of the CDR3: TGTGCCATCAGTCAAAATGGACAGGGCACAGATACGCAGTATTTT. Translation gives CAISQNGQGTDTQYF.

The V and J genes are TRBV4-1 and TRBJ2-3; tentatively, D is TRBD2 (5 bases). The germline V and J ends were trimmed by 0 bases and 5 bases, with 15 bases remaining between them. CDR1 and CDR2 (germline): MGHRA, YSYEKL. The CDR3 totals 16 residues. The chain's CDR3 is CASSQEWNGMKDTQYF. The CDR3 nucleotides read TGCGCCAGCAGCCAAGAATGGAACGGGATGAAAGATACGCAGTATTTT.